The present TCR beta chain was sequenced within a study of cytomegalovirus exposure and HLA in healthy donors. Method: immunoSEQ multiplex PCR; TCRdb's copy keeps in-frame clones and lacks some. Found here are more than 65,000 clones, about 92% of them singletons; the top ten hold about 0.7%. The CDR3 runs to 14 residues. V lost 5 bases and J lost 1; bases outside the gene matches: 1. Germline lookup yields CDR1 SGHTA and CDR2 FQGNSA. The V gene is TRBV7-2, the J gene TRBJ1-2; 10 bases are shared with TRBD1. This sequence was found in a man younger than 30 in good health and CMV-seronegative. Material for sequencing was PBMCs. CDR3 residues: CASSRDRGNYGYTF. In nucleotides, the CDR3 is TGTGCCAGCAGCCGGGACAGGGGTAACTATGGCTACACCTTC.